Listed below are T cell receptor beta chains from one sample, sequenced in a study of beta chain features in type 1 diabetes. Generated by immunoSEQ multiplex PCR, the TCRdb table keeps only in-frame clones and is missing some. The sample yields 150,000 to 200,000 clones, almost 65% seen once. Sequencing used naive CD4+ T cells from blood. All receptors derive from a man aged 25 to 45 with type 1 diabetes. CDR3s include the opening cysteine and the closing phenylalanine or tryptophan. Each record gives: J gene, V gene, clone size, D gene, CDR3 DNA, CDR3 protein. A D gene is named only where the DNA matches it firmly. For some rows the clone size is stated as once, few or many, or as a class when expanded; others skip it.

j_gene: TRBJ2-5; v_gene: TRBV29-1; abundance: few; d_gene: -; CDR3nt: TGCAGCGTTGACAGGGGTGGTGAGACCCAGTACTTC; CDR3aa: CSVDRGGETQYF
j_gene: TRBJ2-2; v_gene: TRBV9; abundance: -; d_gene: -; CDR3nt: TGTGCCAGCAGCGACAGGGTAGTCCCCGGGGAGCTGTTTTTT; CDR3aa: CASSDRVVPGELFF
j_gene: TRBJ1-2; v_gene: TRBV30; abundance: -; d_gene: TRBD1; CDR3nt: TGTGCCTGGAGTGTGGGACAGGGTGGCCATGGCTACACCTTC; CDR3aa: CAWSVGQGGHGYTF
j_gene: TRBJ2-3; v_gene: TRBV29-1; abundance: -; d_gene: -; CDR3nt: TGCAGCGTTGGCAGGGTACCCACAGATACGCAGTATTTT; CDR3aa: CSVGRVPTDTQYF
j_gene: TRBJ1-5; v_gene: TRBV29-1; abundance: -; d_gene: -; CDR3nt: TGCAGCGTTGAAGTACAGGGCGTGTGCCATTTT; CDR3aa: CSVEVQGVCHF
j_gene: TRBJ2-3; v_gene: TRBV7-2; abundance: -; d_gene: TRBD2; CDR3nt: TGTGCCAGCAGCTTAGCCGCGACTAGCGGAAATACGCAGTATTTT; CDR3aa: CASSLAATSGNTQYF
j_gene: TRBJ2-2; v_gene: TRBV14; abundance: -; d_gene: -; CDR3nt: TGTGCCAGCAGCCAAGAGACCGGGGAGCTGTTTTTT; CDR3aa: CASSQETGELFF
j_gene: TRBJ2-5; v_gene: TRBV11-2; abundance: -; d_gene: -; CDR3nt: TGTGCCAGCAGCTCGCCGACAGCTACCCAGGAGACCCAGTACTTC; CDR3aa: CASSSPTATQETQYF
j_gene: TRBJ2-5; v_gene: TRBV28; abundance: few; d_gene: -; CDR3nt: TGTGCCAGCGCACGAGGGGAAAAGACCCAGTACTTC; CDR3aa: CASARGEKTQYF
j_gene: TRBJ1-2; v_gene: TRBV28; abundance: -; d_gene: -; CDR3nt: TGTGCCAGCAGGGTTTCAGCTGGCTACACCTTC; CDR3aa: CASRVSAGYTF
j_gene: TRBJ1-6; v_gene: TRBV29-1; abundance: -; d_gene: TRBD1; CDR3nt: TGCAGCGTCCAGACAGGGATAAGTTCACCCCTCCACTTT; CDR3aa: CSVQTGISSPLHF
j_gene: TRBJ1-3; v_gene: TRBV9; abundance: -; d_gene: TRBD1; CDR3nt: TGTGCCAGCAGCGTAGCGACAGGGACTGGAAACACCATATATTTT; CDR3aa: CASSVATGTGNTIYF
j_gene: TRBJ1-1; v_gene: TRBV6-1; abundance: -; d_gene: -; CDR3nt: TGTGCCAGCAGTGATTGGCAGGCCAACATGAACACTGAAGCTTTCTTT; CDR3aa: CASSDWQANMNTEAFF